The source of this TCR beta chain is a study of blood T cells in healthy people across ages. Turning to the study itself: Per two T cells, about one barcoded beta molecule was captured through template switching.

A second PCR of about 7 to 12 cycles used a sample-barcoded 5' primer and a J-beta primer mix. TCRdb redid the calling of the 5' RACE reads with MiXCR, one entry per CDR3 protein. In the table there are over a million distinct CDR3 sequences, 35% to 45% of which are singletons. General observations from the study: Among T cells, TCR beta diversity per million cells dropped roughly linearly as age rose.

Concerning this clonotype: Its antigen is unidentified.

Specimen: blood. This receptor was obtained from a woman aged 18-29 years in good health.

In DNA, the CDR3 is TGCGCCAGCAGCCCTGATAGCTCCTATAATTCACCCCTCCACTTT. The encoded protein is CASSPDSSYNSPLHF. The V and J genes are TRBV5-1 and TRBJ1-6; D gene ambiguous. Trimming stripped 4 bases from V and 0 bases from J, with 8 bases between. The CDR3 has 15 residues. Per germline, CDR1 SGHRS and CDR2 YFSETQ.